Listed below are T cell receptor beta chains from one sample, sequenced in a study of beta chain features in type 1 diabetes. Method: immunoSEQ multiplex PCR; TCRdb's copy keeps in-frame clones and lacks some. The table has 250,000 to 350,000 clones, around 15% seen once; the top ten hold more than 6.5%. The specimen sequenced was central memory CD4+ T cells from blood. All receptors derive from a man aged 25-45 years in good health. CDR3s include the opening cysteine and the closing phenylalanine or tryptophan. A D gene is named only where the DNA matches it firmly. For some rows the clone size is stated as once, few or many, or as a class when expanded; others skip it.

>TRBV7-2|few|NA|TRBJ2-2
CASRSQGHTGELFF
TGTGCCAGCCGAAGTCAGGGACACACCGGGGAGCTGTTTTTT
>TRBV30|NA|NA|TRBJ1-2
CAWSAERVFGGGGYTF
TGTGCCTGGAGTGCTGAACGGGTCTTCGGAGGAGGCGGCTACACCTTC
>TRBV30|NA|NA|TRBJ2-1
CAWRGYNEQFF
TGTGCCTGGCGGGGCTACAATGAGCAGTTCTTC
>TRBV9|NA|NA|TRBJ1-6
CASSVADTIMGSPLHF
TGTGCCAGCAGCGTAGCTGACACTATTATGGGTTCACCCCTCCACTTT
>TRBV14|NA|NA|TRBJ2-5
CASSQAGTQYF
TGTGCCAGCAGCCAAGCGGGGACCCAGTACTTC
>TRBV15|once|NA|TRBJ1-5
CATSRDKVSNQPQHF
TGTGCCACCAGCAGAGATAAGGTGAGCAATCAGCCCCAGCATTTT
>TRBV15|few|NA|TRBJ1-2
CATSRDRNYGYTF
TGTGCCACCAGCAGAGACAGGAACTATGGCTACACCTTC
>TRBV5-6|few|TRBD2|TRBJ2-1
CASSVLPGLAGDEQFF
TGTGCCAGCAGCGTTCTCCCGGGACTAGCGGGGGATGAGCAGTTCTTC
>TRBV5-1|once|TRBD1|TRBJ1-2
CASSPEGTGSHYGYTF
TGCGCCAGCAGCCCGGAAGGGACAGGGTCACACTATGGCTACACCTTC
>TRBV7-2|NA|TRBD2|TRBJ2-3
CASRNQRGSTDTQYF
TGTGCCAGCAGAAACCAGCGGGGGTCCACAGATACGCAGTATTTT
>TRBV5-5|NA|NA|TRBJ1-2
CASSLGAGDGYTF
TGTGCCAGCAGCTTAGGTGCAGGTGATGGCTACACCTTC
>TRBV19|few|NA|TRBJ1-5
CASSTSQGRGNQPQHF
TGTGCCAGTAGCACCTCTCAGGGACGGGGCAATCAGCCCCAGCATTTT
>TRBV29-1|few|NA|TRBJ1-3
CSVGLVGNTIYF
TGCAGCGTTGGGTTAGTTGGAAACACCATATATTTT
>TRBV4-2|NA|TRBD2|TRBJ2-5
CASSQELAGETQYF
TGTGCCAGCAGCCAAGAACTAGCGGGAGAGACCCAGTACTTC
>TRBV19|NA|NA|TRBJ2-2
CASSIKGTGELFF
TGTGCCAGTAGTATTAAGGGCACCGGGGAGCTGTTTTTT
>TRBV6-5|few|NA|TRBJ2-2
CASSFLVRRGAGELFF
TGTGCCAGCAGTTTTTTGGTTAGACGTGGTGCCGGGGAGCTGTTTTTT
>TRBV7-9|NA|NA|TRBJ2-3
CAIPATTRGDTQYF
TGTGCCATTCCGGCGACCACTAGGGGAGATACGCAGTATTTT
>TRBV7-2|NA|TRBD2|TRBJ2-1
CASSLLAGGRYNEQFF
TGTGCCAGCAGCCTCTTGGCGGGGGGAAGATACAATGAGCAGTTCTTC
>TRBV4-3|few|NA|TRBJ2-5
CASSPTRNQETQYF
TGCGCCAGCAGCCCAACTAGGAATCAAGAGACCCAGTACTTC
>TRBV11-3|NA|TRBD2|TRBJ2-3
CASSPGLAGEVDTQYF
TGTGCCAGCAGCCCAGGACTAGCGGGAGAGGTGGATACGCAGTATTTT
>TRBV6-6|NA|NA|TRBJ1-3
CASSQQGSGNTIYF
TGTGCCAGCAGCCAGCAGGGTTCAGGAAACACCATATATTTT
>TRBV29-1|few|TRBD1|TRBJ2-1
CSVSHRGSYNEQFF
TGCAGCGTGAGCCACAGGGGCTCCTACAATGAGCAGTTCTTC
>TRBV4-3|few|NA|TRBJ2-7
CASSQEKGRYEQYF
TGCGCCAGCAGCCAAGAGAAGGGGAGGTACGAGCAGTACTTC
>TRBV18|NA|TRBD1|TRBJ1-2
CASSPTGQAVYGYTF
TGTGCCAGCTCACCTACTGGACAGGCCGTCTATGGCTACACCTTC
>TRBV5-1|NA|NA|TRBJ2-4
CASSTLAKNIQYF
TGCGCCAGCAGCACTCTAGCCAAAAACATTCAGTACTTC
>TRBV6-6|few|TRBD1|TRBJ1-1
CASSLTGGTEAFF
TGTGCCAGCAGTCTCACAGGGGGCACTGAAGCTTTCTTT
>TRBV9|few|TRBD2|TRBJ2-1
CASSVSTLAGGNNEQFF
TGTGCCAGCAGCGTTTCCACACTAGCGGGGGGAAACAATGAGCAGTTCTTC
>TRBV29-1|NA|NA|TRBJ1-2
CSVGSPNYGYTF
TGCAGCGTTGGCTCCCCTAACTATGGCTACACCTTC
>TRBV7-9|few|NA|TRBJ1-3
CASRHGRGNTIYF
TGTGCCAGCAGACATGGACGGGGAAACACCATATATTTT
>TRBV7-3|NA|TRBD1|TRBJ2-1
CASSLTGGYNEQFF
TGTGCCAGCAGCTTGACAGGGGGCTACAATGAGCAGTTCTTC
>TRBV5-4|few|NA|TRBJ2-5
CASSLTGEFVQYF
TGTGCCAGCAGCTTGACAGGAGAATTCGTCCAGTACTTC
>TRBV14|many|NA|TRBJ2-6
CASSFDYSGANVLTF
TGTGCCAGCAGCTTTGACTACTCTGGGGCCAACGTCCTGACTTTC
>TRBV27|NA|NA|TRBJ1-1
CASSPPGRGAFF
TGTGCCAGCAGCCCCCCCGGGAGGGGAGCTTTCTTT
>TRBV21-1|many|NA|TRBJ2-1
CASGRGTGTNEQFF
TGTGCCAGCGGCCGGGGGACAGGAACCAATGAGCAGTTCTTC
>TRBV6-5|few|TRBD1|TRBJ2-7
CASSSRDRGGSYEQYF
TGTGCCAGCAGTTCCAGAGACAGGGGAGGCTCCTACGAGCAGTACTTC
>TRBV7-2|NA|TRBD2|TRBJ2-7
CASSQNPGGGTHEQYF
TGTGCCAGCAGCCAAAATCCCGGCGGGGGTACCCACGAGCAGTACTTC
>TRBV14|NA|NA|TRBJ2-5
CASSQGGAIRVETQYF
TGTGCCAGCAGCCAAGGGGGCGCGATCAGGGTGGAGACCCAGTACTTC
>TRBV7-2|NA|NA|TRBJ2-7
CASSPVGKGEQYF
TGTGCCAGCAGCCCGGTGGGGAAGGGGGAGCAGTACTTC
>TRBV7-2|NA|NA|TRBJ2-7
CASSRGGGISFEQYF
TGTGCCAGCAGCCGCGGAGGGGGGATCTCCTTCGAGCAGTACTTC
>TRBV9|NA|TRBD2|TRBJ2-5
CASSPLAGATGRETQYF
TGTGCCAGCAGCCCACTAGCGGGAGCGACCGGACGGGAGACCCAGTACTTC
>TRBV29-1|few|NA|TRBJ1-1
CSAGGGYSEAFF
TGCAGCGCTGGAGGCGGGTACAGTGAAGCTTTCTTT
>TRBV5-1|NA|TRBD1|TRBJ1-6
CASRDENRGSYNSPLHF
TGCGCCAGCAGGGACGAAAACAGGGGCTCCTATAATTCACCCCTCCACTTT
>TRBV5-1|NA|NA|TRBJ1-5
CASSEGPNQPQHF
TGCGCCAGCAGCGAGGGGCCCAATCAGCCCCAGCATTTT
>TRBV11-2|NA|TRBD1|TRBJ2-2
CASSPRTGAVNTGELFF
TGTGCCAGCAGCCCCCGGACAGGGGCCGTGAACACCGGGGAGCTGTTTTTT
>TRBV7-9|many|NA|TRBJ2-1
CASDLLGSVIYNEQFF
TGTGCCAGCGATCTACTCGGGAGCGTGATTTACAATGAGCAGTTCTTC
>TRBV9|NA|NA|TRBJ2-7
CASSVAVGSYEQYF
TGTGCCAGCAGCGTAGCCGTGGGCTCCTACGAGCAGTACTTC
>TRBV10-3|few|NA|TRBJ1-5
CAISEGLGIGQPQHF
TGTGCCATCAGTGAGGGGTTAGGGATTGGTCAGCCCCAGCATTTT
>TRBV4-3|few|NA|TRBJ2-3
CASSQSPSDTQYF
TGCGCCAGCAGCCAATCCCCGTCTGATACGCAGTATTTT
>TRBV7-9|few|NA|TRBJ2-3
CASSLYDSSTDTQYF
TGTGCCAGCAGCTTATATGACTCTTCCACAGATACGCAGTATTTT
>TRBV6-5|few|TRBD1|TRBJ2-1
CATKSTGGRQFF
TGTGCCACCAAATCGACAGGGGGGAGGCAGTTCTTC
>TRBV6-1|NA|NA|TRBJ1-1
CASSGTALLNTEAFF
TGTGCCAGCAGCGGGACTGCACTTCTGAACACTGAAGCTTTCTTT
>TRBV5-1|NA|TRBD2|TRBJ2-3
CASSPVTSGETQYF
TGCGCCAGCAGCCCCGTGACTAGCGGGGAGACGCAGTATTTT
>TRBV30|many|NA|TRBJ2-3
CAWSDYTRSGWADTQYF
TGTGCCTGGAGCGATTACACTAGGAGCGGCTGGGCGGATACGCAGTATTTT
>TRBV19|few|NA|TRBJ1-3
CASSPGKVGNTIYF
TGTGCCAGTAGTCCCGGGAAGGTTGGAAACACCATATATTTT
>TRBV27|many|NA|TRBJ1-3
CASSQTGLGGNTIYF
TGTGCCAGCAGTCAGACAGGTCTTGGGGGAAACACCATATATTTT
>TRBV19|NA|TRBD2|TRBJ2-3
CASRSGVAGGRTDTQYF
TGTGCCAGTAGATCAGGGGTAGCGGGGGGTCGCACAGATACGCAGTATTTT
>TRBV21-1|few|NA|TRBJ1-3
CARNRGVYTIYF
TGTGCCAGGAACAGGGGCGTGTACACCATATATTTT
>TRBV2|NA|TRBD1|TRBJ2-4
CARTGTGVAKNIQYF
TGTGCCAGGACCGGGACAGGGGTAGCCAAAAACATTCAGTACTTC
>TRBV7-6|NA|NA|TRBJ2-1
CASRPPGEPQFF
TGTGCCAGCAGGCCTCCGGGGGAGCCTCAGTTCTTC